This T cell receptor (beta chain) came from a study of blood T cell repertoires in COVID-19. Method: immunoSEQ multiplex PCR; TCRdb's copy keeps in-frame clones and lacks some. The sample shows about 150,000 clones, around 83% of them seen only once. The CDR3 loop spans 19 amino acids. The V gene's germline CDR1 is MNHNS and CDR2 SASEGT. Germline trimming cut 1 base from V and 0 bases from J; bases unmatched to any gene: 8. The receptor was derived from a woman aged 60-75 years with COVID-19, enrolled during active disease. The sequenced sample consisted of peripheral blood. J is TRBJ1-6 and V is TRBV6-1; 8 bases agree with TRBD1. The chain's CDR3 is CASSEVGQGLSSYNSPLHF. As DNA, the CDR3 is TGTGCCAGCAGTGAAGTCGGACAGGGACTAAGCTCCTATAATTCACCCCTCCACTTT.